The clone carrying this T cell receptor beta chain was detected many times. Fresh peripheral blood, approximately 9.1 ml, was the source of the PBMCs. These data come from a study of T cells in Graves' hyperthyroidism and ophthalmopathy. CDR1 SNHLY and CDR2 FYNNEI come from the germline V gene. The V gene lost 6 bases and the J gene lost 5 bases, with 10 bases spanning the gap. CDR3 length: 12 residues. What was amplified from RNA transcripts were TCR beta CDR3 regions. RT-PCR in the first round (using the HTBI primer set) targeted the TCR CDR3. A single record per CDR3 protein comes from TCRdb applying MiXCR to the multiplex PCR reads. The sample carries around 250,000 distinct CDR3 sequences, roughly 15% recorded once.

The J gene is TRBJ2-5, the V gene TRBV2; no clear D. Sequenced sample: blood. The source is a woman between 40 and 55 years old with Graves' hyperthyroidism that later progressed to Graves' ophthalmopathy. The CDR3 loop reads CASSLRLETQYF. The CDR3 coding sequence is TGTGCCAGCAGCCTTAGGCTGGAGACCCAGTACTTC. The entire variable domain, with the rest obtained from reference TRBV2 and TRBJ2-5, is as follows: EPEVTQTPSHQVTQMGQEVILRCVPISNHLYFYWYRQILGQKVEFLVSFYNNEISEKSEIFDDQFSVERPDGSNFTLKIRSTKLEDSAMYFCASSLRLETQYFGPGTRLLVL.